Sequencing of this TCR beta chain was carried out in a study of blood T cells in healthy people across ages. CDR1 is MGHDK and CDR2 is SYGVNS in the germline V gene. The CDR3 is 20 amino acids. V dropped 1 base and J dropped 2; count of bases not matched to a gene: 10. The second PCR ran about 6 to 12 cycles with a sample-barcoded 5' primer and J-beta primers. TCRdb analysed the 5' RACE reads with MiXCR anew, one entry per CDR3 protein. Of some 1.5 million distinct CDR3 sequences detected, less than 45% appear once; the ten largest clones hold 4%. Sequencing was done on a sample of blood. The chain carries TRBV25-1 and TRBJ2-1, with 14 bases identical to TRBD2. This TCR was sampled from a young woman in good health. The CDR3 is CASSESGLAGGTETYNEQFF. The CDR3 coding sequence is TGTGCCAGCAGTGAATCTGGACTAGCGGGAGGAACGGAAACCTACAATGAGCAGTTCTTC.